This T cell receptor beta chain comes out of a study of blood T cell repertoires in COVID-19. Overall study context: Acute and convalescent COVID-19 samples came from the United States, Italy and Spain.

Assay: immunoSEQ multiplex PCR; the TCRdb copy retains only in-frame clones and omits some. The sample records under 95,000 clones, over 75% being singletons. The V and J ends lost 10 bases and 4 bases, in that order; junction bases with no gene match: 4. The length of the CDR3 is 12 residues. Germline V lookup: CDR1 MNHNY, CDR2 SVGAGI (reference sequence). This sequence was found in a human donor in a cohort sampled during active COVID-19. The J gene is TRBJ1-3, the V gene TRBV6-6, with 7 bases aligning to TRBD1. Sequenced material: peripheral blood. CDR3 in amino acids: CATRTGGNTIYF. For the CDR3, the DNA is TGTGCCACCCGGACAGGAGGAAACACCATATATTTT.